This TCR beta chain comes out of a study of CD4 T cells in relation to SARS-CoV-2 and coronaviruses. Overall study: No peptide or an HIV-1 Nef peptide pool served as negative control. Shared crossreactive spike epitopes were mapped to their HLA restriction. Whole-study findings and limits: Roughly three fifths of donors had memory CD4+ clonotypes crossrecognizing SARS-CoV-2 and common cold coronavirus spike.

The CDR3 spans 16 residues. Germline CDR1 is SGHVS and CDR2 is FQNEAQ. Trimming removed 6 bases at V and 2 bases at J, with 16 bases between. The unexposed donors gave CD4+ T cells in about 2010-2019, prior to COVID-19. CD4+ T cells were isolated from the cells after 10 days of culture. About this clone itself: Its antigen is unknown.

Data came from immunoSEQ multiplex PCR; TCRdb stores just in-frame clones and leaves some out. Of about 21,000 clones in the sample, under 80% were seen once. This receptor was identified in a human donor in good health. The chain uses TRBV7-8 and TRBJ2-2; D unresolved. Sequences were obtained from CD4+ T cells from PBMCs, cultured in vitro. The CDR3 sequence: CASRRSGTANTGELFF. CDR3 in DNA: TGTGCCAGCAGAAGGTCAGGAACAGCAAACACCGGGGAGCTGTTTTTT.